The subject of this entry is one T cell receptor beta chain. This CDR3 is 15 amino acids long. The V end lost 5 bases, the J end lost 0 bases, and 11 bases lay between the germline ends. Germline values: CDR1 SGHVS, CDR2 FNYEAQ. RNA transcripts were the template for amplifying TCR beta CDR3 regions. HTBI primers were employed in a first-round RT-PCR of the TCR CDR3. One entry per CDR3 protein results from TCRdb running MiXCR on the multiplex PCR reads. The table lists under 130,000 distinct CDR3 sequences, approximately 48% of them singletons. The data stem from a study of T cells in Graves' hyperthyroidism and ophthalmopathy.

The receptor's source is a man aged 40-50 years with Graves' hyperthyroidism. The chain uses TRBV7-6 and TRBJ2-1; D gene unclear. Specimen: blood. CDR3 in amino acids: CASSKKGGSYNEQFF. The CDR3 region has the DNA TGTGCCAGCAGCAAAAAGGGTGGCTCCTACAATGAGCAGTTCTTC. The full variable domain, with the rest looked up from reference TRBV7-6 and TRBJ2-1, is GAGVSQSPRYKVTKRGQDVALRCDPISGHVSLYWYRQALGQGPEFLTYFNYEAQQDKSGLPNDRFSAERPEGSISTLTIQRTEQRDSAMYRCASSKKGGSYNEQFFGPGTRLTVL.